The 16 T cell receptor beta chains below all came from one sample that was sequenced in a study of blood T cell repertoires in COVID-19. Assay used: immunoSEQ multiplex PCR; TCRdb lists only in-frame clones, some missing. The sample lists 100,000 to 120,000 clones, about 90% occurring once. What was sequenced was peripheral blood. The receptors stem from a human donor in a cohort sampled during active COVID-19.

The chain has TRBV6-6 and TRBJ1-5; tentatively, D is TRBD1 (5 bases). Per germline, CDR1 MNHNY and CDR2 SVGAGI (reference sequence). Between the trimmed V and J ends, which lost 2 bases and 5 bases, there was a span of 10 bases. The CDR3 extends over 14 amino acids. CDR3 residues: CASSYGAGDQPQHF. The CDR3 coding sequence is TGTGCCAGCAGTTACGGGGCGGGGGATCAGCCCCAGCATTTT.

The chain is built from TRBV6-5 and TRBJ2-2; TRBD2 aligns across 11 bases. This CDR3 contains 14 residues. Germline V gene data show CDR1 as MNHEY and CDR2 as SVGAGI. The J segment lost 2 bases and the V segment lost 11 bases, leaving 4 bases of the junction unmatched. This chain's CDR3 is CAGGLAENTGELFF. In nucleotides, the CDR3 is TGTGCCGGGGGACTAGCGGAAAACACCGGGGAGCTGTTTTTT.

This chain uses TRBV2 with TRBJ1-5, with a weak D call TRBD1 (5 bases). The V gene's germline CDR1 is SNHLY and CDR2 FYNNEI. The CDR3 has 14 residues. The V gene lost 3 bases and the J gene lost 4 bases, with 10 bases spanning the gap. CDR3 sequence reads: CASSDLDRNQPQHF. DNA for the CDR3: TGTGCCAGCAGTGACCTAGACAGAAATCAGCCCCAGCATTTT. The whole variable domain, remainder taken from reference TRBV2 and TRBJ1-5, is EPEVTQTPSHQVTQMGQEVILRCVPISNHLYFYWYRQILGQKVEFLVSFYNNEISEKSEIFDDQFSVERPDGSNFTLKIRSTKLEDSAMYFCASSDLDRNQPQHFGDGTRLSIL.

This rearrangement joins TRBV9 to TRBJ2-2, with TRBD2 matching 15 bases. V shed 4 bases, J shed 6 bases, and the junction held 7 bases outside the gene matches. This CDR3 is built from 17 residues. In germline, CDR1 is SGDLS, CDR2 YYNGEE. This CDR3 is CASSSRTSGRAPGELFF. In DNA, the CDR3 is TGTGCCAGCAGCTCCCGGACTAGCGGGAGGGCCCCCGGGGAGCTGTTTTTT.

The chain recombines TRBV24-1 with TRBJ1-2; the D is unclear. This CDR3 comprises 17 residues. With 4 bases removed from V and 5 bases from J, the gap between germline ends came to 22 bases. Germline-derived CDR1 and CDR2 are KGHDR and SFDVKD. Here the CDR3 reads CATSDPEIFRVLYGYTF. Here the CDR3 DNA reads TGTGCCACCAGTGACCCCGAGATTTTCCGGGTGCTATATGGCTACACCTTC.

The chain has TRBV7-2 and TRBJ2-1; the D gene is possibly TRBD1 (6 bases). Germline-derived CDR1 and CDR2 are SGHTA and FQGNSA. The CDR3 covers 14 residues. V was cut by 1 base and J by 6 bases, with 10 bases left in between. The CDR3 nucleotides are TGTGCCAGCAGCTTAGTCGTACAGGGCAATGAGCAGTTCTTC. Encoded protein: CASSLVVQGNEQFF. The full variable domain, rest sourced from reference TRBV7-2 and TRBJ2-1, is GAGVSQSPSNKVTEKGKDVELRCDPISGHTALYWYRQSLGQGLEFLIYFQGNSAPDKSGLPSDRFSAERTGGSVSTLTIQRTQQEDSAVYLCASSLVVQGNEQFFGPGTRLTVL.

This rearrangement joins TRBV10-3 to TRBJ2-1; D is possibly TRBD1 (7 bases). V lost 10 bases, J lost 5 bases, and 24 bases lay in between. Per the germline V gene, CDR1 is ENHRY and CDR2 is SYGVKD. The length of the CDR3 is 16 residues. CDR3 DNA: TGTGCCACCCTGGGGGGATCCGGACAGGCTGACAATGAGCAGTTCTTC. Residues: CATLGGSGQADNEQFF.

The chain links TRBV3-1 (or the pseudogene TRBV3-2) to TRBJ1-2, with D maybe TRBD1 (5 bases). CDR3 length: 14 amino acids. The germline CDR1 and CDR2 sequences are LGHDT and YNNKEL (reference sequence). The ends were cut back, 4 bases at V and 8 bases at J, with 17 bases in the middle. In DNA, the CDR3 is TGTGCCAGCAGCCCTCAGGGAGGTTTTAAAGGCTACACCTTC. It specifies CASSPQGGFKGYTF.

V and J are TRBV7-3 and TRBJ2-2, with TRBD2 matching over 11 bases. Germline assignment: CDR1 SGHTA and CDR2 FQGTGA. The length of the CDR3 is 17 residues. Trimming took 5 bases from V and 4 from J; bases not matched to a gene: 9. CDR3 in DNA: TGTGCCAGCAGCCTAATGGTAGCGGGAGGGGGCACCGGGGAGCTGTTTTTT. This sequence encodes CASSLMVAGGGTGELFF.

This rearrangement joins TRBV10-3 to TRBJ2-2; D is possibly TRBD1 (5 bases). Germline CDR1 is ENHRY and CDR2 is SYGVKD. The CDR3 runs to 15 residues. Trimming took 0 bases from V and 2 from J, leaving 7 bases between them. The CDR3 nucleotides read TGTGCCATCAGTGAGTCGGACACAAACACCGGGGAGCTGTTTTTT. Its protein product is CAISESDTNTGELFF.

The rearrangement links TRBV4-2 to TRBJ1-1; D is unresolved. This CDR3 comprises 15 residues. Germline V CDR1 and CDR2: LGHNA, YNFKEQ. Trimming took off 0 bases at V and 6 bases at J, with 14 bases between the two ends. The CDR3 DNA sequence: TGTGCCAGCAGCCAAGAGACACAGCAAAGCTCTGAAGCTTTCTTT. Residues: CASSQETQQSSEAFF.

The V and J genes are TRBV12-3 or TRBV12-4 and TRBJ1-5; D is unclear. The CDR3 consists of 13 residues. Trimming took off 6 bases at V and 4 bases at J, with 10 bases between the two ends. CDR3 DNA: TGTGCCAGCAGACCCGCGAGGAATCAGCCCCAGCATTTT. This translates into CASRPARNQPQHF.

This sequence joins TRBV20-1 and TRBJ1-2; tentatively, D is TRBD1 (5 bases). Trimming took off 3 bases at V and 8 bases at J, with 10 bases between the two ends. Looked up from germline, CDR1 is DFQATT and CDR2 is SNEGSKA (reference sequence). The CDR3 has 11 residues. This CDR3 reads CSASLGGGYTF. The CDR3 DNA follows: TGCAGTGCTAGTCTTGGGGGGGGCTACACCTTC.

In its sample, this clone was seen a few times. The CDR3 coding sequence is TGTGCCAGCAGCCAAGTGGGGACAGGGCGTTACGAGCAGTACTTC. This translates into CASSQVGTGRYEQYF. J is TRBJ2-7 and V is TRBV3-1 (or the pseudogene TRBV3-2); 9 bases match TRBD1. J gave up 4 bases and V 1 base, and 5 bases lay outside the gene matches. The CDR3 runs to 15 residues. Germline V gives CDR1 LGHDT, CDR2 YNNKEL (reference sequence).

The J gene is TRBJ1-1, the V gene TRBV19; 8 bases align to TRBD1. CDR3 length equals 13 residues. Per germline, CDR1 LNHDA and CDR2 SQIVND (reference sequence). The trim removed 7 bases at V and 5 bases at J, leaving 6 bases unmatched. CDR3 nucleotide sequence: TGTGCCAGTACCTTACAGGGGGTAACTGAAGCTTTCTTT. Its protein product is CASTLQGVTEAFF.

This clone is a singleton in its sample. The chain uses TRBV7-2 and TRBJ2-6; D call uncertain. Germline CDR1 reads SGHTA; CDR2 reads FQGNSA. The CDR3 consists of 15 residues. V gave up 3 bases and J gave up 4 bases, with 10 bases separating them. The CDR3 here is CASSFPGPGANVLTF. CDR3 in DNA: TGTGCCAGCAGCTTTCCTGGGCCCGGGGCCAACGTCCTGACTTTC. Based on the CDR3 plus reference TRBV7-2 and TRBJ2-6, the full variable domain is GAGVSQSPSNKVTEKGKDVELRCDPISGHTALYWYRQSLGQGLEFLIYFQGNSAPDKSGLPSDRFSAERTGGSVSTLTIQRTQQEDSAVYLCASSFPGPGANVLTFGAGSRLTVL.